The source of this TCR beta chain is a study of blood T cell repertoires in COVID-19. Overall study context: The origin of the acute and convalescent COVID-19 samples was the United States, Italy and Spain. Sources were T cells, B-cell-depleted T cells, or PBMCs; the material itself was cDNA or gDNA.

CDR1 is SGHVS, CDR2 FQNEAQ, per germline. The V segment lost 1 base and the J segment 3 bases; nucleotides outside the gene matches: 2. The CDR3 has 15 residues. In the authors' workflow: Estimation of nucleated cell counts was performed using reference gene primer amplification. TCRdb keeps only in-frame clones here, not all; method: immunoSEQ multiplex PCR. V, J and clone size are those of that table, while D and trimming were read from the DNA. The sample lists fewer than 300,000 clones, around 86% seen once, with roughly 9.8% in the top ten. The TCR was taken from a man in his forties or fifties who had recovered from COVID-19. The specimen was peripheral blood. The chain couples TRBV7-8 to TRBJ2-1; TRBD2 aligns across 8 bases. For the CDR3, the DNA is TGTGCCAGCAGCTTAGTGGGGACTAGCTACAATGAGCAGTTCTTC. Protein product: CASSLVGTSYNEQFF.